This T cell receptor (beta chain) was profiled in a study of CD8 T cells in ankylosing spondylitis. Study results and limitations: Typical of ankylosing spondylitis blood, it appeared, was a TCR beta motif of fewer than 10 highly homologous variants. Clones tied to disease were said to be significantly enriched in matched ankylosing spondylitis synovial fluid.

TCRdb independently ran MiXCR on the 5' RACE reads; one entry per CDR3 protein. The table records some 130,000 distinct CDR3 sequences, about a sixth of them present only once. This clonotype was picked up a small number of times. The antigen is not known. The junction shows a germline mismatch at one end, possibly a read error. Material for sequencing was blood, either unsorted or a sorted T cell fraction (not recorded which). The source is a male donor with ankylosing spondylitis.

For the CDR3, the DNA is TGTGCCAGCAGTGGAAGGGCAGTTAATCGGCCCCAGCATTTT. It is translated as CASSGRAVNRPQHF. This rearrangement joins TRBV12-3 or TRBV12-4 to TRBJ1-5; D unresolved. The CDR3 runs to 14 residues.